The clone carrying this T cell receptor (beta chain) was detected a few times. Its antigen is not identified. This CDR3 comprises 17 residues. Germline V gives CDR1 KGHSH, CDR2 LQKENI. V was clipped by 3 bases and J by 5 bases; unmatched bases: 9. The source of the sample is a study of CD8 T cells in ankylosing spondylitis. The authors made TCR beta libraries by quantitative 5'-RACE with molecular barcodes. TCRdb re-analysed the 5' RACE reads in MiXCR, keeping a single row per CDR3 protein. The profile covers hundreds of thousands of distinct CDR3 sequences, with 15% to 20% appearing a single time and roughly 8% taken by the ten largest. Study-wide findings and caveats: According to the report, clones linked to the disease were significantly enriched in matched synovial fluid samples taken from ankylosing spondylitis patients.

The V gene is TRBV18, the J gene TRBJ2-5, with 13 bases identical to TRBD2. This TCR derives from a male donor with ankylosing spondylitis or in good health (not recorded which). Specimen: blood, either unsorted or a sorted T cell fraction (not recorded which). CDR3 in DNA: TGTGCCAGCTCACCGATGAGGACTAGCGGGAGAGGGGAGACCCAGTACTTC. Residues: CASSPMRTSGRGETQYF.